Detailed here is one TCR beta chain. The source of the sample is a study of blood T cell repertoires in COVID-19. Study-wide context: There were acute and convalescent COVID-19 samples, and they came from the United States, Italy and Spain.

How the authors handled the data: Amplification of reference gene primers provided the estimated nucleated cell counts. Libraries were prepared by immunoSEQ multiplex PCR; TCRdb keeps only in-frame clonotypes and omits some of them. V, J and clone size derive from that table, while D and trimming were established from the DNA sequence. Of about 230,000 clones in the sample, more than 75% are singletons; the top ten hold around 10%. It was during active infection that Seattle patients were enrolled and then longitudinally followed. Germline trimming cut 5 bases from V and 6 bases from J; bases unmatched to any gene: 11. There are 15 residues in the CDR3. Germline V gene sequence: CDR1 SGHDT, CDR2 YYEEEE.

Material: peripheral blood. This TCR was recovered from a man aged 50 or older with COVID-19, enrolled during active disease. The rearrangement links TRBV5-6 to TRBJ1-2, with 9 bases aligning to TRBD1. The CDR3 loop is CASRTTGGASDGYTF. CDR3 bases: TGTGCCAGCAGAACGACAGGGGGGGCCTCAGATGGCTACACCTTC.